The clone carrying this T cell receptor beta chain has a count of ten or more. Its antigen is currently unknown. This specimen comes from a study of neurological immune-mediated disorders. Study results and caveats: Phylogenetic grouping assigned the repertoires of 18 of 34 multiple sclerosis patients to a single related-CDR3 cluster, representing a possible signature.

As for time point: longitudinal time-point 2. V lost 6 bases, J lost 8 bases, and 12 bases stayed unmatched. The CDR3 runs 15 residues. Looked up from germline, CDR1 is SEHNR and CDR2 is FQNEAQ (reference sequence). One entry per CDR3 protein results from TCRdb running MiXCR on the 5' RACE reads. Here the sample spans 65,000 to 85,000 distinct CDR3 sequences, about 5.6% being singletons. Sample: PBMCs. The receptor's source is a woman aged 60-70 years with multiple sclerosis. The gene calls are TRBV7-9 and TRBJ1-4, with 7 bases aligning to TRBD1. The CDR3 sequence is CASRIFRDREEKLFF. The CDR3 DNA reads as TGTGCCAGCAGAATATTCCGGGACAGAGAAGAAAAACTGTTTTTT.